This T cell receptor beta chain was identified during a study of neurological immune-mediated disorders. The cDNA was synthesized by 5'RACE incorporating 10-nucleotide random UMIs. TCRdb independently ran MiXCR on the 5' RACE reads; one entry per CDR3 protein. The data contain about 59,000 distinct CDR3 sequences, roughly 13% of them singletons. The CDR3 consists of 13 residues. V lost 3 bases to trimming and J lost 2 bases, with 8 bases between them. Study results and caveats: Levels of TCR clonal expansion peaked in HTLV-1-associated myelopathy and reached their lowest in multiple sclerosis, under those of healthy controls. Private repertoires in all groups were suggested by the absence of shared CDR3 amino acid sequences among expanded clones across subjects.

In this sample, this clonotype turned up many times. Its target is not known. PBMCs numbering 2 million and stored at -80 C yielded the unsorted libraries. Specimen: PBMCs. The sequence was obtained from a woman aged 55-69 years with HTLV-1-associated myelopathy (HAM/TSP). The V and J genes are TRBV12-3 or TRBV12-4 and TRBJ2-7, with D perhaps TRBD1 (6 bases). CDR3 sequence: CASSLQGTYEQYF. DNA for the CDR3: TGTGCCAGCAGTTTGCAGGGGACCTACGAGCAGTACTTC.